The rows below give T cell receptor beta chains drawn from one sample of a study of cytomegalovirus exposure and HLA in healthy donors. Clones were sequenced by immunoSEQ multiplex PCR, and TCRdb holds only the in-frame ones, with some missing. Altogether 150,000 to 200,000 clones are present, roughly four fifths being singletons, with the ten largest covering 4.9%. The specimen was PBMCs. These receptors were taken from a young woman in good health and CMV-seropositive. Both conserved end residues are part of each CDR3. The order of the fields is V gene, clone size, J gene, D gene, CDR3 protein, CDR3 DNA. The D gene is left open where the match is weak. Clone size appears in some rows only: once, few, many, or a class for an expanded clone.

v_call: TRBV10-1; clone_size: -; j_call: TRBJ2-5; d_call: -; cdr3_aa: CASSAHGRVDGQETQYF; cdr3_nt: TGCGCCAGCAGTGCTCACGGCAGGGTCGACGGGCAAGAGACCCAGTACTTC
v_call: TRBV15; clone_size: -; j_call: TRBJ2-1; d_call: TRBD1; cdr3_aa: CATSRDLGQAYNEQFF; cdr3_nt: TGTGCCACCAGCAGAGATCTCGGACAGGCGTACAATGAGCAGTTCTTC
v_call: TRBV7-8; clone_size: few; j_call: TRBJ1-1; d_call: -; cdr3_aa: CASSLVAVGTEAFF; cdr3_nt: TGTGCCAGCAGCTTAGTGGCGGTGGGCACTGAAGCTTTCTTT
v_call: TRBV29-1; clone_size: -; j_call: TRBJ2-7; d_call: -; cdr3_aa: CSVAKGSTEQYF; cdr3_nt: TGCAGCGTTGCTAAGGGGTCTACCGAGCAGTACTTC
v_call: TRBV2; clone_size: -; j_call: TRBJ2-3; d_call: TRBD2; cdr3_aa: CASSRLAGGPDTQYF; cdr3_nt: TGTGCCAGCAGTAGACTAGCGGGGGGGCCAGATACGCAGTATTTT
v_call: TRBV5-6; clone_size: once; j_call: TRBJ1-5; d_call: -; cdr3_aa: CASSFQEENQPQHF; cdr3_nt: TGTGCCAGCAGCTTTCAGGAGGAAAATCAGCCCCAGCATTTT
v_call: TRBV19; clone_size: once; j_call: TRBJ2-1; d_call: TRBD2; cdr3_aa: CASTWAGGRNEQFF; cdr3_nt: TGTGCCAGTACCTGGGCGGGGGGTCGGAATGAGCAGTTCTTC
v_call: TRBV28; clone_size: few; j_call: TRBJ1-1; d_call: -; cdr3_aa: CASRLNTEAFF; cdr3_nt: TGTGCCAGCCGGTTGAACACTGAAGCTTTCTTT
v_call: TRBV4-1; clone_size: few; j_call: TRBJ2-7; d_call: TRBD1; cdr3_aa: CASSQEPQGFYEQYF; cdr3_nt: TGCGCCAGCAGCCAAGAACCACAGGGGTTCTACGAGCAGTACTTC
v_call: TRBV27; clone_size: -; j_call: TRBJ2-1; d_call: TRBD2; cdr3_aa: CASNFGFLTSGGTSYNEQFF; cdr3_nt: TGTGCCAGCAATTTCGGTTTCTTAACTAGCGGGGGAACATCCTACAATGAGCAGTTCTTC
v_call: TRBV19; clone_size: -; j_call: TRBJ2-2; d_call: -; cdr3_aa: CARYVATNTGELFF; cdr3_nt: TGTGCCAGATATGTCGCCACTAACACCGGGGAGCTGTTTTTT
v_call: TRBV7-2; clone_size: -; j_call: TRBJ1-1; d_call: TRBD1; cdr3_aa: CASSLTGVNTEAFF; cdr3_nt: TGTGCCAGCAGCTTGACAGGGGTGAACACTGAAGCTTTCTTT
v_call: TRBV7-7; clone_size: -; j_call: TRBJ2-2; d_call: -; cdr3_aa: CASSPTSSPGELFF; cdr3_nt: TGTGCCAGCAGCCCGACTAGTTCGCCCGGGGAGCTGTTTTTT
v_call: TRBV4-1; clone_size: -; j_call: TRBJ2-7; d_call: TRBD1; cdr3_aa: CASSQDQGADEQYF; cdr3_nt: TGCGCCAGCAGCCAAGATCAGGGGGCCGACGAGCAGTACTTC
v_call: TRBV6-1; clone_size: -; j_call: TRBJ1-2; d_call: -; cdr3_aa: CASSEEAFLGVYTF; cdr3_nt: TGTGCCAGCAGTGAAGAGGCTTTCCTGGGAGTCTACACCTTC
v_call: TRBV4-3; clone_size: -; j_call: TRBJ2-7; d_call: TRBD1; cdr3_aa: CASSQATRTGDEQYF; cdr3_nt: TGCGCCAGCAGCCAAGCAACCCGGACAGGGGACGAGCAGTACTTC
v_call: TRBV19; clone_size: -; j_call: TRBJ2-7; d_call: TRBD2; cdr3_aa: CASSLPGLAYEQYF; cdr3_nt: TGTGCCAGTAGTTTGCCGGGACTAGCGTACGAGCAGTACTTC
v_call: TRBV6-5; clone_size: -; j_call: TRBJ2-5; d_call: TRBD1; cdr3_aa: CASIRDRDQETQYF; cdr3_nt: TGTGCCAGCATACGGGACAGGGACCAAGAGACCCAGTACTTC
v_call: TRBV29-1; clone_size: few; j_call: TRBJ2-1; d_call: TRBD1; cdr3_aa: CSVAGTETYNEQFF; cdr3_nt: TGCAGCGTTGCTGGGACAGAGACTTACAATGAGCAGTTCTTC
v_call: TRBV4-1; clone_size: -; j_call: TRBJ1-1; d_call: -; cdr3_aa: CASSQEAGYGTEAFF; cdr3_nt: TGCGCCAGCAGCCAAGAAGCGGGATATGGCACTGAAGCTTTCTTT
v_call: TRBV10-1; clone_size: -; j_call: TRBJ2-1; d_call: -; cdr3_aa: CASSEGGGTEQFF; cdr3_nt: TGCGCCAGCAGTGAAGGTGGGGGCACGGAGCAGTTCTTC
v_call: TRBV28; clone_size: -; j_call: TRBJ1-2; d_call: -; cdr3_aa: CASSFEGEGYGYTF; cdr3_nt: TGTGCCAGCAGTTTCGAGGGGGAAGGCTATGGCTACACCTTC
v_call: TRBV2; clone_size: -; j_call: TRBJ1-2; d_call: -; cdr3_aa: CASSEASAAGYGYTF; cdr3_nt: TGTGCCAGCAGTGAGGCCTCCGCCGCGGGCTATGGCTACACCTTC
v_call: TRBV2; clone_size: -; j_call: TRBJ1-6; d_call: -; cdr3_aa: CASREELSPLHF; cdr3_nt: TGTGCCAGCAGGGAGGAGTTAAGCCCCCTCCACTTT
v_call: TRBV5-6; clone_size: -; j_call: TRBJ2-1; d_call: TRBD1; cdr3_aa: CASTLGTGVNEQFF; cdr3_nt: TGTGCCAGCACACTGGGGACAGGGGTCAATGAGCAGTTCTTC
v_call: TRBV11-3; clone_size: few; j_call: TRBJ2-1; d_call: TRBD1; cdr3_aa: CASSDHRTGEGEQFF; cdr3_nt: TGTGCCAGCAGCGACCACAGAACAGGGGAAGGTGAGCAGTTCTTC
v_call: TRBV7-2; clone_size: -; j_call: TRBJ2-5; d_call: TRBD1; cdr3_aa: CASSLAGTGGWETQYF; cdr3_nt: TGTGCCAGCAGCTTAGCTGGGACAGGGGGCTGGGAGACCCAGTACTTC
v_call: TRBV13; clone_size: -; j_call: TRBJ2-1; d_call: -; cdr3_aa: CASSLADEQFF; cdr3_nt: TGTGCCAGCAGCTTAGCGGATGAGCAGTTCTTC
v_call: TRBV6-6; clone_size: -; j_call: TRBJ1-6; d_call: -; cdr3_aa: CASSPTGNSPLHF; cdr3_nt: TGTGCCAGCAGTCCGACAGGCAATTCACCCCTCCACTTT
v_call: TRBV29-1; clone_size: -; j_call: TRBJ2-7; d_call: -; cdr3_aa: CSVEDRVASTYEQYF; cdr3_nt: TGCAGCGTTGAAGACAGGGTCGCTTCTACCTACGAGCAGTACTTC
v_call: TRBV7-9; clone_size: -; j_call: TRBJ1-2; d_call: -; cdr3_aa: CASSIMTGLDGYTF; cdr3_nt: TGTGCCAGCAGCATTATGACAGGACTCGATGGCTACACCTTC
v_call: TRBV21-1; clone_size: -; j_call: TRBJ1-5; d_call: -; cdr3_aa: CASSGSGTGPTSNQPQHF; cdr3_nt: TGTGCCAGCAGCGGGTCCGGGACAGGGCCTACTAGCAATCAGCCCCAGCATTTT
v_call: TRBV30; clone_size: -; j_call: TRBJ1-4; d_call: -; cdr3_aa: CAWSGPWAGSEKLFF; cdr3_nt: TGTGCCTGGAGTGGCCCCTGGGCGGGTAGTGAAAAACTGTTTTTT
v_call: TRBV30; clone_size: -; j_call: TRBJ1-2; d_call: TRBD1; cdr3_aa: CAWTRGLYGYTF; cdr3_nt: TGTGCCTGGACCAGGGGGCTTTATGGCTACACCTTC
v_call: TRBV30; clone_size: -; j_call: TRBJ1-2; d_call: -; cdr3_aa: CAWSPTPRGGYTF; cdr3_nt: TGTGCCTGGAGTCCTACCCCCAGGGGAGGCTACACCTTC
v_call: TRBV19; clone_size: -; j_call: TRBJ2-3; d_call: TRBD2; cdr3_aa: CASRKRDGTDTQYF; cdr3_nt: TGTGCCAGCAGAAAGCGGGACGGCACAGATACGCAGTATTTT
v_call: TRBV5-1; clone_size: -; j_call: TRBJ1-1; d_call: -; cdr3_aa: CASSLGAGRRNTEAFF; cdr3_nt: TGCGCCAGCAGCTTGGGGGCAGGCCGCCGGAACACTGAAGCTTTCTTT
v_call: TRBV15; clone_size: -; j_call: TRBJ2-7; d_call: -; cdr3_aa: CATSRDLESSYEQYF; cdr3_nt: TGTGCCACCAGCAGAGATCTAGAGAGCTCCTACGAGCAGTACTTC
v_call: TRBV28; clone_size: -; j_call: TRBJ2-5; d_call: -; cdr3_aa: CASSPPLRGYQETQYF; cdr3_nt: TGTGCCAGCAGTCCCCCTTTACGGGGTTACCAAGAGACCCAGTACTTC
v_call: TRBV5-6; clone_size: once; j_call: TRBJ2-7; d_call: -; cdr3_aa: CASSLVGETYEQYF; cdr3_nt: TGTGCCAGCAGCTTGGTAGGGGAAACCTACGAGCAGTACTTC
v_call: TRBV18; clone_size: -; j_call: TRBJ2-6; d_call: -; cdr3_aa: CASSLSYSGANVLTF; cdr3_nt: TGTGCCAGCTCCCTATCTTACTCTGGGGCCAACGTCCTGACTTTC
v_call: TRBV6-6; clone_size: -; j_call: TRBJ2-1; d_call: TRBD2; cdr3_aa: CASSYGSGGVNNEQFF; cdr3_nt: TGTGCCAGCAGTTACGGGAGCGGGGGCGTGAACAATGAGCAGTTCTTC